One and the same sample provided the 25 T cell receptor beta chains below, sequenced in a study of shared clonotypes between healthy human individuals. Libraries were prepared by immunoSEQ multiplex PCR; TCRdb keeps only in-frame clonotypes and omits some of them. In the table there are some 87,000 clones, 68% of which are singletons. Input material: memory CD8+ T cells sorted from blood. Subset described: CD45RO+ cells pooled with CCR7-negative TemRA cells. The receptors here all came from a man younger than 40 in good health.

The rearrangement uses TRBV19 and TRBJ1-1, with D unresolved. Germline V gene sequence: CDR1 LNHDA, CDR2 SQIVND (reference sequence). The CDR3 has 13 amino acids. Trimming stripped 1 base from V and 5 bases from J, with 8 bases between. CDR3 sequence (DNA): TGTGCCAGTAGTATAGGCGGACTAACTGAAGCTTTCTTT. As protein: CASSIGGLTEAFF.

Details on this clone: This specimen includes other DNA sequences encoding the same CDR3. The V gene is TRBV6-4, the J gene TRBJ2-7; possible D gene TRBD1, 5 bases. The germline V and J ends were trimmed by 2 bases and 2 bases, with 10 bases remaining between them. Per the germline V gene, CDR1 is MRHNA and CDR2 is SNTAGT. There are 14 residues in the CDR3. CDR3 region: CASSDRGGPYEQYF. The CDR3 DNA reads TGTGCCAGCAGTGACAGGGGTGGGCCCTACGAGCAGTACTTC.

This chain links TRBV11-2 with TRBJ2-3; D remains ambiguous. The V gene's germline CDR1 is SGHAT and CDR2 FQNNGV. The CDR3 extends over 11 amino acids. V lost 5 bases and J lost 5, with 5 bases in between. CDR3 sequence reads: CASSHLDTQYF. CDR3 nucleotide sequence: TGTGCCAGCAGCCACCTAGATACGCAGTATTTT.

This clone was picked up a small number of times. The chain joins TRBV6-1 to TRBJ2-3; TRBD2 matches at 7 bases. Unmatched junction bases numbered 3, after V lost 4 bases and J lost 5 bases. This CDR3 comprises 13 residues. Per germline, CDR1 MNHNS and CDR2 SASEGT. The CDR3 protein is CASSGDYRDTQYF. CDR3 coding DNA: TGTGCCAGCAGTGGGGACTATAGAGATACGCAGTATTTT.

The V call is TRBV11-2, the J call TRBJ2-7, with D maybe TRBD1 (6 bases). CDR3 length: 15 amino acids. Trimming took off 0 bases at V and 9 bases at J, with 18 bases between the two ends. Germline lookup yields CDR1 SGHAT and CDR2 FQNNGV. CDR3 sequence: CASSLEQGTPGGQYF. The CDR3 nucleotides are TGTGCCAGCAGCTTAGAACAGGGTACACCTGGGGGGCAGTACTTC.

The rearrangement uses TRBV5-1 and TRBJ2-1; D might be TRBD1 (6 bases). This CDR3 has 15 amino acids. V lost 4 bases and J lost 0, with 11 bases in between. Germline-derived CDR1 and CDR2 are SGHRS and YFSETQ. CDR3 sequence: CASSKGTSSYNEQFF. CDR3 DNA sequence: TGCGCCAGCAGCAAAGGGACATCCTCCTACAATGAGCAGTTCTTC.

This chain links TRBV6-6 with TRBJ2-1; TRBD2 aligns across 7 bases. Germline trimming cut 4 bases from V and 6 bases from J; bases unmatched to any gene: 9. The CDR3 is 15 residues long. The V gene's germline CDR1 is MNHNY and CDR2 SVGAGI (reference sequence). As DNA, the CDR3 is TGTGCCAGCAGTTTCCTAGCGGAGGGCGTCAATGAGCAGTTCTTC. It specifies CASSFLAEGVNEQFF.

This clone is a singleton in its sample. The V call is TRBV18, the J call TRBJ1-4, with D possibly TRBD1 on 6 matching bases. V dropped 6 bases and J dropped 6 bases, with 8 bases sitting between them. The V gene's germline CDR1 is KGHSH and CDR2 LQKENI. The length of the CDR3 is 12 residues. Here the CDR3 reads CASSEGDEKLFF. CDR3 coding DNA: TGTGCCAGCTCTGAGGGGGATGAAAAACTGTTTTTT.

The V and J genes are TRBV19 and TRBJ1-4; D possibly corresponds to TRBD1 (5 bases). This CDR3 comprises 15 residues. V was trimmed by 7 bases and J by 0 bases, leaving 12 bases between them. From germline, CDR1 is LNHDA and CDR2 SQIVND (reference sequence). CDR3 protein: CASIRGAATNEKLFF. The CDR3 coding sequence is TGTGCCAGTATCCGCGGGGCTGCAACTAATGAAAAACTGTTTTTT.

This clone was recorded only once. The CDR3 spells CASSSQALNEKLFF. In nucleotides, the CDR3 is TGTGCCAGCAGTTCCCAGGCTCTTAATGAAAAACTGTTTTTT. The genes are TRBV6-6 and TRBJ1-4; D unclear. The CDR3 length is 14 residues. V was shortened by 4 bases and J by 4 bases, with 10 bases between the two germline ends. Germline V gives CDR1 MNHNY, CDR2 SVGAGI (reference sequence).

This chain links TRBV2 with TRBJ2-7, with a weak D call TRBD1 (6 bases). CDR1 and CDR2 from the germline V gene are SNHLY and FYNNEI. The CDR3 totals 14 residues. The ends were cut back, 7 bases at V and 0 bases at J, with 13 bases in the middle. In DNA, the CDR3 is TGTGCCAGCAACCCGGGACACGGCTCCTACGAGCAGTACTTC. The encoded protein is CASNPGHGSYEQYF.

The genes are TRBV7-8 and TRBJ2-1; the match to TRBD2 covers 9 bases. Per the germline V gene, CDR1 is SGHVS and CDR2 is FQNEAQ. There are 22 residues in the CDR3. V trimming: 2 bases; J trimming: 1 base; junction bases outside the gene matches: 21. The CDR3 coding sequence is TGTGCCAGCAGCTTATCTGGCGGGAGGGCTCACTCCCACCTGGGGTCCTACAATGAGCAGTTCTTC. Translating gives CASSLSGGRAHSHLGSYNEQFF.

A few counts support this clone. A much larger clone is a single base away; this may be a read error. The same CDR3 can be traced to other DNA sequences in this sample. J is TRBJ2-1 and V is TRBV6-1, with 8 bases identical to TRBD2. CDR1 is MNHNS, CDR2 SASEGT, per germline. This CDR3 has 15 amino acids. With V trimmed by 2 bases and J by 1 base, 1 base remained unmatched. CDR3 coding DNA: TGTGCCAGCAGTGAACTAGCGGGTTCCTACAATGAGCAGTTCTTC. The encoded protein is CASSELAGSYNEQFF.

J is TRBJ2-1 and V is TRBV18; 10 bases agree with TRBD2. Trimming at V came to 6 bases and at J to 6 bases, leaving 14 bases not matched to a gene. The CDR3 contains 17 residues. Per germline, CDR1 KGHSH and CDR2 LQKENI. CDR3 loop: CASSPLAGAHSGNEQFF. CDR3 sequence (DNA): TGTGCCAGCTCCCCTCTAGCGGGAGCTCACTCCGGCAATGAGCAGTTCTTC.

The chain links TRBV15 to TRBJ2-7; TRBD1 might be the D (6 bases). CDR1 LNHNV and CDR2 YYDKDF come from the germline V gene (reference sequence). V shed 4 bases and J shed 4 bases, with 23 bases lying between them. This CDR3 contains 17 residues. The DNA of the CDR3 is TGTGCCACCAGCAACCTCGTACAGGGTTTGCCGATTTACGAGCAGTACTTC. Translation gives CATSNLVQGLPIYEQYF.

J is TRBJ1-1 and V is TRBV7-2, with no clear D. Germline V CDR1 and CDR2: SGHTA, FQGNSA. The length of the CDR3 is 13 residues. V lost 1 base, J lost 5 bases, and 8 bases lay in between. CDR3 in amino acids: CASSLEAPTEAFF. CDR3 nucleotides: TGTGCCAGCAGCTTAGAGGCTCCGACTGAAGCTTTCTTT.

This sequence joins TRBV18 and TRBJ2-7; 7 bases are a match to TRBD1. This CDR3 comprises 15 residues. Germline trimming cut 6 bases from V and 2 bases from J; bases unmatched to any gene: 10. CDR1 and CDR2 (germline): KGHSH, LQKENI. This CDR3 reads CASSQDRATPYEQYF. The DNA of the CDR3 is TGTGCCAGCTCTCAAGACAGGGCTACACCCTACGAGCAGTACTTC.

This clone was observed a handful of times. CDR3 nucleotide sequence: TGTGCCAGCAGCTTTAGGGACCCTCGTGAAAAACTGTTTTTT. This codes for CASSFRDPREKLFF. V usage is TRBV5-5 and J usage is TRBJ1-4; D perhaps matches TRBD1 (5 bases). Between the trimmed V and J ends, which lost 2 bases and 7 bases, there was a span of 12 bases. Looked up from germline, CDR1 is SGHKS and CDR2 is YYEKEE (reference sequence). This CDR3 spans 14 amino acids. The complete variable domain, with remaining parts taken from reference TRBV5-5 and TRBJ1-4, reads DAGVTQSPTHLIKTRGQQVTLRCSPISGHKSVSWYQQVLGQGPQFIFQYYEKEERGRGNFPDRFSARQFPNYSSELNVNALLLGDSALYLCASSFRDPREKLFFGSGTQLSVL.

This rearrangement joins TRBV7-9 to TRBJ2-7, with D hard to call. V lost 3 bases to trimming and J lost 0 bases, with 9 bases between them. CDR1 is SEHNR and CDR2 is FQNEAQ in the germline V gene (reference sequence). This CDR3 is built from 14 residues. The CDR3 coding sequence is TGTGCCAGCAGCTTGGTCCTTAGCTCCTACGAGCAGTACTTC. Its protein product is CASSLVLSSYEQYF.

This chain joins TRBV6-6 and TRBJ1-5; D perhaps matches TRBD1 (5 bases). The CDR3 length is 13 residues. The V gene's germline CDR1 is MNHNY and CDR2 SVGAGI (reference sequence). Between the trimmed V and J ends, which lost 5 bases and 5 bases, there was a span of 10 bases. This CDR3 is CASSTSGDQPQHF. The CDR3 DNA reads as TGTGCCAGCAGTACCTCGGGGGATCAGCCCCAGCATTTT.

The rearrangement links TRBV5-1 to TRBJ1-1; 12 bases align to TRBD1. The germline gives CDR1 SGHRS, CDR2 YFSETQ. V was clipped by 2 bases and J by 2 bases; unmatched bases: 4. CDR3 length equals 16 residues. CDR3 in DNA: TGCGCCAGCAGCTTCCCCGGGACAGGGGGCAACACTGAAGCTTTCTTT. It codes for CASSFPGTGGNTEAFF. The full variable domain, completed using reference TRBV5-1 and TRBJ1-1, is KAGVTQTPRYLIKTRGQQVTLSCSPISGHRSVSWYQQTPGQGLQFLFEYFSETQRNKGNFPGRFSGRQFSNSRSEMNVSTLELGDSALYLCASSFPGTGGNTEAFFGQGTRLTVV.

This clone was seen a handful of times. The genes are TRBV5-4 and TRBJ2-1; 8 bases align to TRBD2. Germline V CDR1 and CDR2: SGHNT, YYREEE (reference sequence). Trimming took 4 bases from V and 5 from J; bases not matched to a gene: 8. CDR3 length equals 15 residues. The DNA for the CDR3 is TGTGCCAGCAGCAGACTAGCGCGTTCCAACAATGAGCAGTTCTTC. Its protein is CASSRLARSNNEQFF. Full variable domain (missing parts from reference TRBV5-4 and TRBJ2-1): ETGVTQSPTHLIKTRGQQVTLRCSSQSGHNTVSWYQQALGQGPQFIFQYYREEENGRGNFPPRFSGLQFPNYSSELNVNALELDDSALYLCASSRLARSNNEQFFGPGTRLTVL.

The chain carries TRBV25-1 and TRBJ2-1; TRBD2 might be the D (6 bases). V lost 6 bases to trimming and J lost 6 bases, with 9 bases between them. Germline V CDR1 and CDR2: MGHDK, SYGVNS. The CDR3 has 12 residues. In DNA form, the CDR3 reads TGTGCCAGCAGGTCACTAGCCAATGAGCAGTTCTTC. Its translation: CASRSLANEQFF.

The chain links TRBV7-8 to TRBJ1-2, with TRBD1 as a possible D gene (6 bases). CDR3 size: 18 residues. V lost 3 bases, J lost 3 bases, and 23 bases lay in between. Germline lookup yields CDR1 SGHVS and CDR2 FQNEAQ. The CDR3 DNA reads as TGTGCCAGCAGCTTTGACTCCCTACAGGGATCGAGTTACTATGGCTACACCTTC. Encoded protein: CASSFDSLQGSSYYGYTF.

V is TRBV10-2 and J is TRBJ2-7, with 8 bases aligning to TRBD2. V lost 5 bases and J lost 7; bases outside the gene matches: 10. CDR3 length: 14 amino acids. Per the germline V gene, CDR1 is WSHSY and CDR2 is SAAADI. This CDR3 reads CASSPPGLVFEQYF. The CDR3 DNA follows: TGCGCCAGCAGTCCTCCGGGACTAGTATTTGAGCAGTACTTC.